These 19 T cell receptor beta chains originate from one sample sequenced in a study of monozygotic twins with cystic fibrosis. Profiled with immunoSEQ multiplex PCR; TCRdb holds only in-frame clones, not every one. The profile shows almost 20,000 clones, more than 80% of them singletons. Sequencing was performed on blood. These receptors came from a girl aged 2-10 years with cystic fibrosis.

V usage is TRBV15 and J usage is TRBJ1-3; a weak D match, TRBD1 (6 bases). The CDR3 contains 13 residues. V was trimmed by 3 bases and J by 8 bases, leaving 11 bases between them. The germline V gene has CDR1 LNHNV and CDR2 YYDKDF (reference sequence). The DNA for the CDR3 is TGTGCCACCAGCAGGGGGGGGCAGGACACCATATATTTT. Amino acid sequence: CATSRGGQDTIYF.

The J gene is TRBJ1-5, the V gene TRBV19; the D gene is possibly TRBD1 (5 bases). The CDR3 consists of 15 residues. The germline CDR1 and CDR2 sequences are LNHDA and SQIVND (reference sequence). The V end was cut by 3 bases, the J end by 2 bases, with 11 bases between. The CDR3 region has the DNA TGTGCCAGTAGTATGTGGGGCGGGGGCAATCAGCCCCAGCATTTT. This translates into CASSMWGGGNQPQHF.

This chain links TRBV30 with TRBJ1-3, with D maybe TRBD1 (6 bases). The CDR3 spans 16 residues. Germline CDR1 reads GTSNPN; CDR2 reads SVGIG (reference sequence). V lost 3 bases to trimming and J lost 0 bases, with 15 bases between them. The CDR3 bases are TGTGCCTGGAGCTCCGCGGGGGCCTACTCTGGAAACACCATATATTTT. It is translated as CAWSSAGAYSGNTIYF.

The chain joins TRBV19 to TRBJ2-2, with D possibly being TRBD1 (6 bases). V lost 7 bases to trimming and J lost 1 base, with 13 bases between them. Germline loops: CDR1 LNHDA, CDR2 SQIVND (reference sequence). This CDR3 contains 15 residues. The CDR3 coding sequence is TGTGCCAGTAACTATAAGGGGGTGAACACCGGGGAGCTGTTTTTT. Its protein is CASNYKGVNTGELFF.

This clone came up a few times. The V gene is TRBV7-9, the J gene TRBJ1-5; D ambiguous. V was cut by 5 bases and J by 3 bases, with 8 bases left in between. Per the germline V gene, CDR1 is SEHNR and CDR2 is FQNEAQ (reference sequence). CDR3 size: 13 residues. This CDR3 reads CASSPGFNQPQHF. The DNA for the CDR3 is TGTGCCAGCAGCCCCGGTTTCAATCAGCCCCAGCATTTT.

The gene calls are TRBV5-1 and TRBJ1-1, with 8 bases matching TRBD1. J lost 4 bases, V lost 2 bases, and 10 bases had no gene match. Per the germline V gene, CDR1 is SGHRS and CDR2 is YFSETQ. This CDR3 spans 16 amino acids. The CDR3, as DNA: TGCGCCAGCAGCTTCCGGACAGGGTATGAGGGCACTGAAGCTTTCTTT. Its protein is CASSFRTGYEGTEAFF.

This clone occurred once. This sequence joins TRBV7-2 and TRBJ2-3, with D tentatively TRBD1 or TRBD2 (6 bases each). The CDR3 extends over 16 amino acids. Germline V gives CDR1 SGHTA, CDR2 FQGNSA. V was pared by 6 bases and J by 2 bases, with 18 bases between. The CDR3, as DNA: TGTGCCAGCAGTTCTGTAGGGGGAGGTTTCACAGATACGCAGTATTTT. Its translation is CASSSVGGGFTDTQYF. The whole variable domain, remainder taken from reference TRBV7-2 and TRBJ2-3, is GAGVSQSPSNKVTEKGKDVELRCDPISGHTALYWYRQSLGQGLEFLIYFQGNSAPDKSGLPSDRFSAERTGGSVSTLTIQRTQQEDSAVYLCASSSVGGGFTDTQYFGPGTRLTVL.

The CDR3: CASSELVHNQPQHF. The CDR3 DNA follows: TGCGCCAGCAGTGAGTTGGTCCACAATCAGCCCCAGCATTTT. The chain links TRBV10-2 to TRBJ1-5; D gene unclear. Germline V gene sequence: CDR1 WSHSY, CDR2 SAAADI. The CDR3 runs to 14 residues. Trimming took 1 base from V and 3 from J, leaving 7 bases between them.

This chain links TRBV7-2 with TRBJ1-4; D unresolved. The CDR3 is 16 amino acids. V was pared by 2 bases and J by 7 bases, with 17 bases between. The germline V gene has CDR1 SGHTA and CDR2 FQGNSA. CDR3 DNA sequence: TGTGCCAGCAGCTTACTTTCTAGTAGCGCCGGTGAAAAACTGTTTTTT. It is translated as CASSLLSSSAGEKLFF.

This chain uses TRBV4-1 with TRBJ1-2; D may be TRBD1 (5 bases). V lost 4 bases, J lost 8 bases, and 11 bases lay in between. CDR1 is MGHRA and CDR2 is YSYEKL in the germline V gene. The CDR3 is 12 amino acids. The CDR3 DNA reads TGCGCCAGCAGCCGCACAGGTATGGGCTACACCTTC. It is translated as CASSRTGMGYTF.

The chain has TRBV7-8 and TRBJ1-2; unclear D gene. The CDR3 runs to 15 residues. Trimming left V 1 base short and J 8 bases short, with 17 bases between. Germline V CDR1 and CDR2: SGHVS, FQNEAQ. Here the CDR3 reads CASSLGRVHSGGYTF. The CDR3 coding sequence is TGTGCCAGCAGCTTAGGGCGGGTACATTCGGGAGGCTACACCTTC.

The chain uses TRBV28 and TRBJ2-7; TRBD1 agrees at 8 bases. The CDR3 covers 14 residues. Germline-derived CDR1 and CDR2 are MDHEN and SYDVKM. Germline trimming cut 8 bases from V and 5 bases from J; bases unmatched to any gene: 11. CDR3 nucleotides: TGTGCCAGCTCCGGCCCGACAGGGGCGGACGAGCAGTACTTC. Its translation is CASSGPTGADEQYF.

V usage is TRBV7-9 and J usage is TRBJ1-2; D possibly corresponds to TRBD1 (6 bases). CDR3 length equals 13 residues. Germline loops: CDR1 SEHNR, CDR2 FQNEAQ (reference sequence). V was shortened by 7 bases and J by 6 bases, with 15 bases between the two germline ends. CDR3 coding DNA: TGTGCCAGCAACGGGGGCATACTTGATGGCTACACCTTC. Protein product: CASNGGILDGYTF. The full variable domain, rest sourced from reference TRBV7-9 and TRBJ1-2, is DTGVSQNPRHKITKRGQNVTFRCDPISEHNRLYWYRQTLGQGPEFLTYFQNEAQLEKSRLLSDRFSAERPKGSFSTLEIQRTEQGDSAMYLCASNGGILDGYTFGSGTRLTVV.

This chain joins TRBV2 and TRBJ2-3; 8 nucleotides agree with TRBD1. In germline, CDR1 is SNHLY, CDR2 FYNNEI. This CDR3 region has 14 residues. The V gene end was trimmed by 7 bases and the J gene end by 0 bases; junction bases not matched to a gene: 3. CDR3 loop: CASKDRASTDTQYF. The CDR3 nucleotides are TGTGCCAGCAAGGACAGGGCAAGCACAGATACGCAGTATTTT.

The CDR3 sequence: CASSLARISNQPQHF. The CDR3, as DNA: TGTGCCAGCAGCTTAGCGCGGATAAGCAATCAGCCCCAGCATTTT. The chain uses TRBV7-2 and TRBJ1-5; D is ambiguous. This CDR3 comprises 15 residues. Trimming left V 0 bases short and J 1 base short, with 7 bases between. CDR1 SGHTA and CDR2 FQGNSA come from the germline V gene.

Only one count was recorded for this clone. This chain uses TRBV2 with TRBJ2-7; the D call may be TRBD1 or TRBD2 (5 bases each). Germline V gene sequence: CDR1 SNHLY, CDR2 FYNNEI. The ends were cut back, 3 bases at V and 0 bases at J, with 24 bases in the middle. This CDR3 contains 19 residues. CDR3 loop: CASSDIRGPRGGPSYEQYF. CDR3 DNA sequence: TGTGCCAGCAGTGATATAAGGGGCCCTCGGGGCGGACCCTCCTACGAGCAGTACTTC.

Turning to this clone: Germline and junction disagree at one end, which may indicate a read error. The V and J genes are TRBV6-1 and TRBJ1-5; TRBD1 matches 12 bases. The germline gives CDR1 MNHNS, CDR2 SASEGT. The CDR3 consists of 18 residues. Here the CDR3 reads CASSQASSGTGGSQPQHF. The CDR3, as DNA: TGTGCCAGCAGTCAAGCCTCTTCCGGGACAGGGGGCAGTCAGCCCCAGCATTTT.

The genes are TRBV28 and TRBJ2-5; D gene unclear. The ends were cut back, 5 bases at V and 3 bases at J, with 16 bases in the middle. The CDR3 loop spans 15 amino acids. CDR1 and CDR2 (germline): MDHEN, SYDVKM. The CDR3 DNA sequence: TGTGCCAGCAGTCCTCCGATAAGAGCCGAAGAGACCCAGTACTTC. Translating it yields CASSPPIRAEETQYF. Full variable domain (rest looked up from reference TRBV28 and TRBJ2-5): DVKVTQSSRYLVKRTGEKVFLECVQDMDHENMFWYRQDPGLGLRLIYFSYDVKMKEKGDIPEGYSVSREKKERFSLILESASTNQTSMYLCASSPPIRAEETQYFGPGTRLLVL.

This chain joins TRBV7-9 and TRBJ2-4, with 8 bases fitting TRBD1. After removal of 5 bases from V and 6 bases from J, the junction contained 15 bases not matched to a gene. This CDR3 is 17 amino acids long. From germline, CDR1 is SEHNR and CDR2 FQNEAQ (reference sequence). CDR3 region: CASSHLLDRDLLNIQYF. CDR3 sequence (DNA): TGTGCCAGCAGCCATTTATTGGACAGGGACCTTTTAAACATTCAGTACTTC.